The 22 T cell receptor beta chains below all came from one sample that was sequenced in a study of blood T cells in healthy people across ages. A second about 7 to 12 cycle PCR used barcoded and J-beta primers. TCRdb reanalysed the 5' RACE reads using MiXCR and keeps one entry per CDR3 protein. The sample carries 800,000 to 950,000 distinct CDR3 sequences, about 27% recorded once. These data also formed part of another study, on T cells of mothers and their children.

Sequenced input: blood. These TCRs come from a woman between 35 and 50 years old in good health.

Note on this clonotype: It may be a read error: a sequence one base away is much more abundant. Given the absence of the conserved phenylalanine or tryptophan at the CDR3 end, a read error is likely. The chain couples TRBV4-3 to TRBJ2-1, with 13 bases lining up with TRBD2. The CDR3 contains 17 residues. V gave up 0 bases and J gave up 9 bases; unmatched junction bases: 8. CDR1 and CDR2 (germline): LGHNA, YSLEER. Here the CDR3 DNA reads TGCGCCAGCAGCCAAGAGACTAGCGGGGGGCTGAATGGTGAGCAGTTCTGC. It yields the protein CASSQETSGGLNGEQFC.

The rearrangement links TRBV7-2 to TRBJ2-1, with D perhaps matching TRBD1 or TRBD2 (5 bases each). Per the germline V gene, CDR1 is SGHTA and CDR2 is FQGNSA. V shed 1 base and J shed 10 bases, with 11 bases lying between them. The CDR3 length is 13 residues. CDR3 protein: CASSLDGAGEQFF. The CDR3 nucleotides are TGTGCCAGCAGCTTAGACGGGGCAGGAGAGCAGTTCTTC.

The chain joins TRBV12-3 or TRBV12-4 to TRBJ1-1, with a weak D call TRBD1 (5 bases). The germline V and J ends were trimmed by 7 bases and 6 bases, with 15 bases remaining between them. This CDR3 has 13 amino acids. CDR3: CASTWGRGAEAFF. The CDR3 DNA sequence: TGTGCCAGCACTTGGGGACGGGGCGCTGAAGCTTTCTTT.

Comments on this clonotype: Compared with germline, one end of the junction differs, possibly owing to a read error. This chain joins TRBV9 and TRBJ1-5, with 7 nucleotides matching TRBD1. This CDR3 is built from 15 residues. Germline CDR1 SGDLS, CDR2 YYNGEE. For the CDR3, the DNA is TGTGCCGGCAGCGTCGACACAGGGGCAGGCCAGCCCCAGCATTTT. Translation: CAGSVDTGAGQPQHF.

The gene calls are TRBV18 and TRBJ1-2; 9 bases map to TRBD1. Germline V gives CDR1 KGHSH, CDR2 LQKENI. The CDR3 sequence is 15 residues long. The trim removed 8 bases at V and 6 bases at J, leaving 13 bases unmatched. The DNA of the CDR3 is TGTGCCAGCCCGCCCGGGACAGGGTTAAAGGATGGCTACACCTTC. Translating gives CASPPGTGLKDGYTF. Based on the CDR3 plus reference TRBV18 and TRBJ1-2, the full variable domain is NAGVMQNPRHLVRRRGQEARLRCSPMKGHSHVYWYRQLPEEGLKFMVYLQKENIIDESGMPKERFSAEFPKEGPSILRIQQVVRGDSAAYFCASPPGTGLKDGYTFGSGTRLTVV.

About this clonotype: A read error may be the cause here, since a much bigger clone is one base away. The chain joins TRBV12-3 or TRBV12-4 to TRBJ2-7; the D gene could be TRBD1 or TRBD2 (5 bases each). The CDR3 loop spans 15 amino acids. V lost 3 bases and J 6 bases, leaving 18 bases between the germline ends. CDR3 nucleotides: TGTGCCAGCAGTTTCGATCTTGGGACGCGTGGCGAGCAGTACTTC. This translates into CASSFDLGTRGEQYF.

In its sample, this clonotype was seen a few times. The chain combines TRBV7-8 with TRBJ2-7; D not certain. CDR1 SGHVS and CDR2 FQNEAQ come from the germline V gene. The germline V and J ends were trimmed by 1 base and 2 bases, with 9 bases remaining between them. This CDR3 is 14 amino acids long. The CDR3 nucleotides are TGTGCCAGCAGCTTAGTTACAGCTACCTACGAGCAGTACTTC. Amino acids: CASSLVTATYEQYF.

The chain recombines TRBV11-2 with TRBJ1-4; D call uncertain. Germline V gene lookup returns CDR1 SGHAT and CDR2 FQNNGV. Trimming took 0 bases from V and 4 from J, leaving 9 bases between them. The CDR3 covers 15 residues. The DNA of the CDR3 is TGTGCCAGCAGCTTAGAGGCCCTCGGTAATGAAAAACTGTTTTTT. Its translation is CASSLEALGNEKLFF. The whole variable domain, filled in from reference TRBV11-2 and TRBJ1-4, reads EAGVAQSPRYKIIEKRQSVAFWCNPISGHATLYWYQQILGQGPKLLIQFQNNGVVDDSQLPKDRFSAERLKGVDSTLKIQPAKLEDSAVYLCASSLEALGNEKLFFGSGTQLSVL.

At least ten counts were recorded for this clonotype. The rearrangement joins TRBV25-1 to TRBJ2-7, with 11 bases identical to TRBD1. Germline V lookup: CDR1 MGHDK, CDR2 SYGVNS. V shed 5 bases, J shed 1 base, and the junction held 10 bases outside the gene matches. The length of the CDR3 is 17 residues. In nucleotides, the CDR3 is TGTGCCAGCAGTCCCGGAGGGGGACAGGGGGTATCCTACGAGCAGTACTTC. Translating it yields CASSPGGGQGVSYEQYF.

At least ten counts were recorded for this clonotype. The chain is built from TRBV27 and TRBJ2-7; D possibly uses TRBD1 or TRBD2 (5 bases each). CDR1 is MNHEY and CDR2 is SMNVEV in the germline V gene (reference sequence). The CDR3 length is 16 residues. The V and J ends lost 7 bases and 3 bases respectively, with 22 bases between them. The CDR3 DNA reads as TGTGCCAGCACCTCTCTCGGATCCTTGGGGGACTACGAGCAGTACTTC. This translates into CASTSLGSLGDYEQYF.

V is TRBV7-2 and J is TRBJ2-1; 7 nucleotides align to TRBD2. Trimming cost V 6 bases and J 5 bases; bases outside gene matches: 13. The CDR3 extends over 16 amino acids. Germline V CDR1 and CDR2: SGHTA, FQGNSA. CDR3 DNA: TGTGCCAGCAGTCAAAGAGGGAAAGCGGGGCACAATGAGCAGTTCTTC. It codes for CASSQRGKAGHNEQFF.

The V and J genes are TRBV5-4 and TRBJ1-2; D possibly corresponds to TRBD1 (6 bases). CDR3 length: 14 residues. Trimming removed 6 bases at V and 4 bases at J, with 16 bases between. Germline V lookup: CDR1 SGHNT, CDR2 YYREEE (reference sequence). CDR3: CASTTPGTFYGYTF. Here the CDR3 DNA reads TGTGCCAGCACCACACCAGGGACATTCTATGGCTACACCTTC. Supplemented by reference TRBV5-4 and TRBJ1-2, the full variable domain reads ETGVTQSPTHLIKTRGQQVTLRCSSQSGHNTVSWYQQALGQGPQFIFQYYREEENGRGNFPPRFSGLQFPNYSSELNVNALELDDSALYLCASTTPGTFYGYTFGSGTRLTVV.

V usage is TRBV5-1 and J usage is TRBJ2-1, with 7 nucleotides matching TRBD1. This CDR3 contains 14 residues. From germline, CDR1 is SGHRS and CDR2 YFSETQ. V was pared by 3 bases and J by 2 bases, with 2 bases of the junction left unmatched. In DNA form, the CDR3 reads TGCGCCAGCAGCTCGGACAGGACCTACAATGAGCAGTTCTTC. Translating gives CASSSDRTYNEQFF.

The rearrangement uses TRBV20-1 and TRBJ2-7; TRBD2 matches 14 bases. The germline V gene encodes CDR1 DFQATT and CDR2 SNEGSKA (reference sequence). The junction had 10 bases not matched to a gene; V was cut back by 5 bases and J by 7 bases. CDR3 length equals 15 residues. As DNA, the CDR3 is TGCAGTGCTTACGGGACTAGCGGGGGAAACAATGAGCAGTACTTC. Residues: CSAYGTSGGNNEQYF.

This clonotype was seen a handful of times. The chain has TRBV7-9 and TRBJ2-1; D uncertain. The germline gives CDR1 SEHNR, CDR2 FQNEAQ (reference sequence). Trimming left V 2 bases short and J 7 bases short, with 6 bases between. The CDR3 extends over 12 amino acids. The CDR3 region is CASSLLVNEQFF. The CDR3 DNA reads TGTGCCAGCAGCTTATTGGTGAATGAGCAGTTCTTC.

In this sample, this clonotype turned up once. The chain uses TRBV3-1 and TRBJ2-2; D might be TRBD1 or TRBD2, each matching 5 bases. The CDR3 extends over 15 amino acids. The ends were cut back, 2 bases at V and 6 bases at J, with 13 bases in the middle. The germline CDR1 and CDR2 sequences are LGHDT and YNNKEL (reference sequence). This CDR3 reads CASSQQWGSAGELFF. Written as DNA, the CDR3 is TGTGCCAGCAGCCAACAATGGGGGTCGGCCGGGGAGCTGTTTTTT.

This clonotype has at least ten counts. V and J are TRBV27 and TRBJ1-2; D is perhaps TRBD1 (5 bases). The CDR3 covers 16 residues. Between the trimmed V and J ends, which lost 4 bases and 4 bases, there was a span of 19 bases. Germline lookup yields CDR1 MNHEY and CDR2 SMNVEV (reference sequence). This CDR3 is CASSSTPGGAGYGYTF. The CDR3 bases are TGTGCCAGCAGTTCTACGCCCGGAGGGGCCGGCTATGGCTACACCTTC.

This clonotype was counted only a few times. The chain couples TRBV2 to TRBJ2-3; 7 positions agree with TRBD1. Losses at the gene ends were 3 bases for V and 0 bases for J; bases not matched to a gene: 12. This CDR3 is built from 18 residues. From germline, CDR1 is SNHLY and CDR2 FYNNEI. CDR3: CASSENFPGTVSTDTQYF. CDR3 DNA: TGTGCCAGCAGTGAGAATTTTCCCGGGACAGTGAGCACAGATACGCAGTATTTT.

This clonotype is a singleton in its sample. The chain carries TRBV9 and TRBJ2-7; 9 bases map to TRBD2. Judging by the DNA end, TRBJ2-5 fits better; the J call may be wrong. This CDR3 region has 14 residues. The germline gives CDR1 SGDLS, CDR2 YYNGEE. The CDR3, as DNA: TGTGCCAGCAGCGTACTAGCGGGGAGAGAGACCCAGTACTTC. Protein sequence: CASSVLAGRETQYF.

This chain uses TRBV19 with TRBJ2-1; D unresolved. Germline loops: CDR1 LNHDA, CDR2 SQIVND (reference sequence). The V end was cut by 4 bases, the J end by 6 bases, with 10 bases between. The CDR3 runs 13 residues. This CDR3 is CASSNRASNEQFF. CDR3 bases: TGTGCCAGTAGTAATCGAGCGAGCAATGAGCAGTTCTTC.

The V call is TRBV18, the J call TRBJ2-1; the match to TRBD2 covers 11 bases. V was clipped by 3 bases and J by 9 bases; unmatched bases: 13. Germline CDR1 is KGHSH and CDR2 is LQKENI. The CDR3 consists of 17 residues. The CDR3 loop is CASSPTGLAGGPGEQFF. In nucleotides, the CDR3 is TGTGCCAGCTCACCCACCGGATTAGCGGGGGGGCCGGGTGAGCAGTTCTTC.

The V and J genes are TRBV28 and TRBJ1-1; 8 bases fit TRBD1. CDR1 is MDHEN and CDR2 is SYDVKM in the germline V gene. This CDR3 has 16 residues. Trimming took 6 bases from V and 2 from J; bases not matched to a gene: 11. In DNA form, the CDR3 reads TGTGCCAGCAGAGCAGGGGGCCAAATGCAAAACACTGAAGCTTTCTTT. It specifies CASRAGGQMQNTEAFF.